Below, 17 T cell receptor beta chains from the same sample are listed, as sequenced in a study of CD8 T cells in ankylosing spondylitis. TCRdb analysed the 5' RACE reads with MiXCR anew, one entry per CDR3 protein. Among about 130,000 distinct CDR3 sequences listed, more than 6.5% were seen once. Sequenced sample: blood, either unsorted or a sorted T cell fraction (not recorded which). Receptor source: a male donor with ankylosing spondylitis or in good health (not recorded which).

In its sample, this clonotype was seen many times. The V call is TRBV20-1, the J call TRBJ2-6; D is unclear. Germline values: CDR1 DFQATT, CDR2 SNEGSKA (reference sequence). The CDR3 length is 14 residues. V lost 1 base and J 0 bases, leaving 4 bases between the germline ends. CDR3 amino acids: CSARGTSGANVLTF. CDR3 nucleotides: TGCAGTGCTAGAGGGACCTCTGGGGCCAACGTCCTGACTTTC.

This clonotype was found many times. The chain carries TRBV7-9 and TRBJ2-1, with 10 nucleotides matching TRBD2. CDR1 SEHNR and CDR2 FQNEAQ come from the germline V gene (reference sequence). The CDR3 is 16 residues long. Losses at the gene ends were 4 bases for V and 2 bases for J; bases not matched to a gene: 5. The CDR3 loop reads CASSWRTSGTYNEQFF. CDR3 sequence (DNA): TGTGCCAGCAGCTGGCGAACTAGCGGGACCTACAATGAGCAGTTCTTC.

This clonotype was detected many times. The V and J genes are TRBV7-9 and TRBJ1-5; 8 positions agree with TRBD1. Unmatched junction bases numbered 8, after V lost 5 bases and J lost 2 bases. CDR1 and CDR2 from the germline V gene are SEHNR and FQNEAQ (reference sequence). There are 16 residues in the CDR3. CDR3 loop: CASSPQGALGNQPQHF. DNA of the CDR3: TGTGCCAGCAGCCCCCAGGGGGCTTTGGGCAATCAGCCCCAGCATTTT.

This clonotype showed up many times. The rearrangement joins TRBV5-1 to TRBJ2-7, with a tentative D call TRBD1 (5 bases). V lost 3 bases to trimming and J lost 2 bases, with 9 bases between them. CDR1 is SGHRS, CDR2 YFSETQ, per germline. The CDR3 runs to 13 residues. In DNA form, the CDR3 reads TGCGCCAGCAGCTCTGACAGTCCCTACGAGCAGTACTTC. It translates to CASSSDSPYEQYF. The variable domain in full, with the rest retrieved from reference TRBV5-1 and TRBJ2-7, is KAGVTQTPRYLIKTRGQQVTLSCSPISGHRSVSWYQQTPGQGLQFLFEYFSETQRNKGNFPGRFSGRQFSNSRSEMNVSTLELGDSALYLCASSSDSPYEQYFGPGTRLTVT.

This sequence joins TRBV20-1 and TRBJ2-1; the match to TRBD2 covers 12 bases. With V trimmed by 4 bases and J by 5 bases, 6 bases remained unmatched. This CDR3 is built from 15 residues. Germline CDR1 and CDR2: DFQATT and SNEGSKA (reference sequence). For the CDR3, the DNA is TGCAGTGCTACCCGAGGACTAGCGGGAAACAATGAGCAGTTCTTC. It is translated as CSATRGLAGNNEQFF.

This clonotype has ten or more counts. CDR3 nucleotides: TGCAGCGTTGTCTTTGGACTCGGGACCTACGAGCAGTACTTC. This encodes CSVVFGLGTYEQYF. V and J are TRBV29-1 and TRBJ2-7; D perhaps matches TRBD2 (5 bases). Trimming stripped 4 bases from V and 2 bases from J, with 15 bases between. Germline V gene data show CDR1 as SQVTM and CDR2 as ANQGSEA. This CDR3 is built from 14 residues.

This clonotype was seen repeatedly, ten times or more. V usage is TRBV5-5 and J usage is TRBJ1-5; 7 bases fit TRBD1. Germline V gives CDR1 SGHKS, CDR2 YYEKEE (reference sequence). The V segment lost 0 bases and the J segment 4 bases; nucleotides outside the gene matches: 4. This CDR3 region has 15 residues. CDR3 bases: TGTGCCAGCAGCTTGGTGGGGACAGCAAATCAGCCCCAGCATTTT. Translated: CASSLVGTANQPQHF.

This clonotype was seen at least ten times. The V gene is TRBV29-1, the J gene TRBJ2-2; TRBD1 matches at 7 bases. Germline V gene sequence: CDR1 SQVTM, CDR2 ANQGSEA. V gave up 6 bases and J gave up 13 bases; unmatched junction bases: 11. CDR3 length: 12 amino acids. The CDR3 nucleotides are TGCAGCGTCGCTACAGGGGTCCGAGGGCTGTTTTTT. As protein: CSVATGVRGLFF.

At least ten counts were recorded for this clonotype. The DNA of the CDR3 is TGCGCCAGCAGCTTGGGAGTTAACAATGAGCAGTTCTTC. Amino acid sequence: CASSLGVNNEQFF. V and J are TRBV5-1 and TRBJ2-1; D ambiguous. The CDR3 is 13 amino acids. V was pared by 0 bases and J by 5 bases, with 6 bases between. Germline loops: CDR1 SGHRS, CDR2 YFSETQ.

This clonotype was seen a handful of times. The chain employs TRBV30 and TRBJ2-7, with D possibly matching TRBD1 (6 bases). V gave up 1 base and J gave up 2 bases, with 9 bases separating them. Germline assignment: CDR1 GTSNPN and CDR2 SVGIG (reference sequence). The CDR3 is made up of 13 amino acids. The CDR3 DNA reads TGTGCCTGGAGTGGGTCAGGGGCCTACGAGCAGTACTTC. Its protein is CAWSGSGAYEQYF.

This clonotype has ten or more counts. The DNA for the CDR3 is TGCAGTGCTAGAGACCCGAGCTCCTACGAGCAGTACTTC. It is translated as CSARDPSSYEQYF. V usage is TRBV20-1 and J usage is TRBJ2-7; D is uncertain. With 0 bases removed from V and 0 bases from J, the gap between germline ends came to 6 bases. The CDR3 covers 13 residues. CDR1 and CDR2 from the germline V gene are DFQATT and SNEGSKA (reference sequence).

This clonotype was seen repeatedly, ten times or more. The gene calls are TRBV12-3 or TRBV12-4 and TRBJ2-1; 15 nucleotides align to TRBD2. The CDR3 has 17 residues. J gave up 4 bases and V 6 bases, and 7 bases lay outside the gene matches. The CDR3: CASSKPGLAGGYNEQFF. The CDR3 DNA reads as TGTGCCAGCAGCAAACCGGGACTAGCGGGAGGATACAATGAGCAGTTCTTC.

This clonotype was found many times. CDR3 DNA sequence: TGCGCCAGCAGCTTGGGGCCCAGGAGCTCCTACAATGAGCAGTTCTTC. Amino acid sequence: CASSLGPRSSYNEQFF. V and J are TRBV5-1 and TRBJ2-1, with D uncertain. Looked up from germline, CDR1 is SGHRS and CDR2 is YFSETQ. Trimming took 0 bases from V and 0 from J, leaving 10 bases between them. The length of the CDR3 is 16 residues.

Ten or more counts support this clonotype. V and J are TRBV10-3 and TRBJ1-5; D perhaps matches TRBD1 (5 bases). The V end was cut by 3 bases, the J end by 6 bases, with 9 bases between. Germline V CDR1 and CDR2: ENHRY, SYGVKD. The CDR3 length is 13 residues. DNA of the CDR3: TGTGCCATCAGTGACAGTGGGGGTCAGCCCCAGCATTTT. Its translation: CAISDSGGQPQHF.

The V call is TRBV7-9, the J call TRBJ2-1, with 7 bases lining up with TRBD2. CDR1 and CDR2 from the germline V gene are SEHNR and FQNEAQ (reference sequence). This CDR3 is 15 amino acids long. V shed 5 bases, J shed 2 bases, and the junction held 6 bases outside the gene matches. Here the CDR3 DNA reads TGTGCCAGCAGCCCTCGGGCGGGGGCCTACAATGAGCAGTTCTTC. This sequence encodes CASSPRAGAYNEQFF.

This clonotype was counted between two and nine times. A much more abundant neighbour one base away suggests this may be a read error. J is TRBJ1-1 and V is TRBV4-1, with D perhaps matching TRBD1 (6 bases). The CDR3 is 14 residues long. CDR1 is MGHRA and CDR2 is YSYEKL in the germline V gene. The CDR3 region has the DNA TGCGCCAGCAGCCAGGGGGCTTTGAACCCTGAAGCTTTCTTT. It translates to CASSQGALNPEAFF.

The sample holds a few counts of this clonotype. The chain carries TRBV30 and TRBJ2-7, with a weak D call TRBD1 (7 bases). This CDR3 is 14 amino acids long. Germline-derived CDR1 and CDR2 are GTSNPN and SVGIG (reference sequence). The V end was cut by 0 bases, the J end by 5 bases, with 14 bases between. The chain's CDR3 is CAWSVQGTHHEQYF. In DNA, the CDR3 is TGTGCCTGGAGTGTACAGGGGACTCATCACGAGCAGTACTTC. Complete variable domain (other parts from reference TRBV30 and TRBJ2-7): SQTIHQWPATLVQPVGSPLSLECTVEGTSNPNLYWYRQAAGRGLQLLFYSVGIGQISSEVPQNLSASRPQDRQFILSSKKLLLSDSGFYLCAWSVQGTHHEQYFGPGTRLTVT.